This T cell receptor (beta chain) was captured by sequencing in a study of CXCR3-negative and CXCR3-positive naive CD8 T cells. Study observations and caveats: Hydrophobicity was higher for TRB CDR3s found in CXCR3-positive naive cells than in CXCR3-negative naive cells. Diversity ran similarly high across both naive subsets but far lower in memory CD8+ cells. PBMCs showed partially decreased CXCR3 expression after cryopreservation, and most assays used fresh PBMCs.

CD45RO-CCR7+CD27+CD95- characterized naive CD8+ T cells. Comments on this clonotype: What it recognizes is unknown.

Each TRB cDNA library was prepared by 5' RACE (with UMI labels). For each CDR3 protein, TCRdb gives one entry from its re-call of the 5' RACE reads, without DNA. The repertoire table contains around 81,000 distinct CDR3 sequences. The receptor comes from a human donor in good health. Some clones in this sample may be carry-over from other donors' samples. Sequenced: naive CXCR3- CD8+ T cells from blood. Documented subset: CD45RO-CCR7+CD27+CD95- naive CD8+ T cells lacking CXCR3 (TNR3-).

CDR3 protein: CASSPSAMDRRNEQFF. This rearrangement joins TRBV4-3 to TRBJ2-1; TCRdb lists TRBD1, though no DNA is available to test this call. Germline CDR1 and CDR2: LGHNA and YSLEER. This CDR3 has 16 residues.